A single sample gave rise to the 29 T cell receptor beta chains below, sequenced in a study of vaccination and CD4 T cells after COVID-19. Researchers used the Oncomine TCR Beta short-read assay to sequence DNA from cultured CD4+ T cells. Each CDR3 protein is one row after TCRdb ran MiXCR on the PCR reads. The sample consists of about 14,000 distinct CDR3 sequences, approximately 60% of them appearing once. Treatment reported: roughly 10-day PBMC culture with coronavirus spike peptide pools or control peptides (ViraFEST assay). These TCRs' antigens remain unknown. Source material: CD4+ T cells from blood, cultured in vitro. These receptors were obtained from a human donor who had recovered from COVID-19.

This clonotype came up a few times. The chain carries TRBV6-1 and TRBJ1-5, with TRBD1 matching over 7 bases. The CDR3 sequence is 14 residues long. Unmatched junction bases numbered 5, after V lost 6 bases and J lost 3 bases. Germline CDR1 is MNHNS and CDR2 is SASEGT. CDR3 in DNA: TGTGCCAGCAGCGTGGGACAGATCAATCAGCCCCAGCATTTT. Translated, it gives CASSVGQINQPQHF.

The chain combines TRBV30 with TRBJ1-2; 11 positions agree with TRBD1. Unmatched junction bases numbered 6, after V lost 8 bases and J lost 4 bases. Germline CDR1 is GTSNPN and CDR2 is SVGIG (reference sequence). The CDR3 covers 13 residues. The CDR3 DNA sequence: TGTGCCAGAGGGACAGGGGGATTCTATGGCTACACCTTC. Translated: CARGTGGFYGYTF.

V and J are TRBV2 and TRBJ1-6; the D gene is possibly TRBD1 (6 bases). V lost 7 bases, J lost 10 bases, and 17 bases lay in between. In germline, CDR1 is SNHLY, CDR2 FYNNEI. The CDR3 contains 14 residues. The CDR3 is CASTMRGTGSPLHF. The CDR3 coding sequence is TGTGCCAGCACCATGAGGGGGACGGGATCACCCCTCCACTTT.

This clonotype turned up a few times. The chain combines TRBV20-1 with TRBJ1-1, with unresolved D. The germline gives CDR1 DFQATT, CDR2 SNEGSKA (reference sequence). The CDR3 has 13 residues. The V gene lost 6 bases and the J gene lost 0 bases, with 11 bases spanning the gap. CDR3 in amino acids: CSASAAMNTEAFF. In DNA, the CDR3 is TGCAGTGCCAGCGCAGCCATGAACACTGAAGCTTTCTTT.

V is TRBV10-3 and J is TRBJ2-6; D is uncertain. V lost 2 bases and J lost 2, with 4 bases in between. CDR1 is ENHRY, CDR2 SYGVKD, per germline. This CDR3 spans 14 amino acids. In nucleotides, the CDR3 is TGTGCCATCAGTGAGCGGGCTGGGGCCAACGTCCTGACTTTC. This sequence encodes CAISERAGANVLTF.

The chain has TRBV7-9 and TRBJ1-2; weak D call: TRBD1 (5 bases). The V gene's germline CDR1 is SEHNR and CDR2 FQNEAQ (reference sequence). Trimming removed 0 bases at V and 7 bases at J, with 9 bases between. The CDR3 runs to 13 residues. CDR3 DNA sequence: TGTGCCAGCAGCTTAGCAGGGGAGCCTGGCTACACCTTC. Its protein is CASSLAGEPGYTF.

This clonotype was seen only a few times. The gene calls are TRBV7-2 and TRBJ1-5; no clear D. This CDR3 has 15 amino acids. The V gene lost 5 bases and the J gene lost 2 bases, with 13 bases spanning the gap. From germline, CDR1 is SGHTA and CDR2 FQGNSA. CDR3 DNA sequence: TGTGCCAGCAGCCCGATATTGGGTGGCAATCAGCCCCAGCATTTT. It translates to CASSPILGGNQPQHF.

The chain combines TRBV27 with TRBJ2-1; TRBD2 agrees at 9 bases. V was clipped by 6 bases and J by 12 bases; unmatched bases: 18. This CDR3 comprises 16 residues. The germline gives CDR1 MNHEY, CDR2 SMNVEV (reference sequence). The CDR3, as DNA: TGTGCCAGCAGGGGGCTAGCGGGAAGGCGTGGTAAGGGGCAGTTCTTC. Translated, it gives CASRGLAGRRGKGQFF.

This chain connects TRBV7-8 to TRBJ2-7; TRBD1 agrees at 11 bases. The CDR3 is 13 residues long. V shed 3 bases, J shed 7 bases, and the junction held 2 bases outside the gene matches. The germline V gene has CDR1 SGHVS and CDR2 FQNEAQ. CDR3 residues: CASSLDRGREQYF. In DNA form, the CDR3 reads TGTGCCAGCAGCTTGGACAGGGGGCGAGAGCAGTACTTC.

This chain uses TRBV7-3 with TRBJ2-5; TRBD1 agrees at 12 bases. V trimming: 4 bases; J trimming: 4 bases; junction bases outside the gene matches: 1. The CDR3 is made up of 14 amino acids. Germline V gene sequence: CDR1 SGHTA, CDR2 FQGTGA. CDR3 amino acids: CASSWGQGAETQYF. CDR3 DNA sequence: TGTGCCAGCAGCTGGGGACAGGGGGCAGAGACCCAGTACTTC.

The table lists this clonotype with a count of one. The chain carries TRBV7-8 and TRBJ2-7; the match to TRBD2 covers 8 bases. The CDR3 spans 15 residues. The germline CDR1 and CDR2 sequences are SGHVS and FQNEAQ. V dropped 7 bases and J dropped 0; count of bases not matched to a gene: 8. The CDR3: CASKLASGRSYEQYF. The DNA for the CDR3 is TGTGCCAGCAAGCTGGCTAGCGGGCGCTCCTACGAGCAGTACTTC.

The chain recombines TRBV7-8 with TRBJ2-4; D call uncertain. The ends were cut back, 3 bases at V and 3 bases at J, with 15 bases in the middle. The length of the CDR3 is 16 residues. In germline, CDR1 is SGHVS, CDR2 FQNEAQ. CDR3 nucleotides: TGTGCCAGCAGCTTTGGACCGGTCTTAGACAAAAACATTCAGTACTTC. Protein product: CASSFGPVLDKNIQYF.

CDR3 region: CASSFTDRGPSRARNEQFF. The CDR3 nucleotides read TGTGCCAGCAGCTTTACGGACAGGGGACCGTCGAGGGCCCGGAATGAGCAGTTCTTC. The V and J genes are TRBV11-1 and TRBJ2-1; 9 nucleotides agree with TRBD1. This CDR3 region has 19 residues. CDR1 is SGHAT, CDR2 FQDESV, per germline (reference sequence). J was trimmed by 7 bases and V by 3 bases; bases with no gene match: 19.

This clonotype showed up just a few times. The chain is built from TRBV19 and TRBJ1-1; tentatively, D is TRBD1 (5 bases). V lost 5 bases and J 4 bases, leaving 14 bases between the germline ends. This CDR3 has 14 residues. Germline CDR1 and CDR2: LNHDA and SQIVND (reference sequence). The CDR3 DNA reads as TGTGCCAGTAGTCCCCTGGGAGGGACCACTGAAGCTTTCTTT. It encodes CASSPLGGTTEAFF.

This chain connects TRBV7-6 to TRBJ1-5; 8 bases are a match to TRBD1. Germline CDR1 and CDR2: SGHVS and FNYEAQ. With V trimmed by 0 bases and J by 7 bases, 5 bases remained unmatched. CDR3 size: 15 residues. The CDR3 sequence: CASSLADRGGQPQHF. For the CDR3, the DNA is TGTGCCAGCAGCTTAGCCGACAGGGGTGGGCAGCCCCAGCATTTT. The full variable domain, in which reference TRBV7-6 and TRBJ1-5 provide the parts outside the CDR3, is GAGVSQSPRYKVTKRGQDVALRCDPISGHVSLYWYRQALGQGPEFLTYFNYEAQQDKSGLPNDRFSAERPEGSISTLTIQRTEQRDSAMYRCASSLADRGGQPQHFGDGTRLSIL.

The chain couples TRBV5-1 to TRBJ2-1, with D maybe TRBD2 (5 bases). The CDR3 loop spans 13 amino acids. V lost 0 bases and J 8 bases, leaving 9 bases between the germline ends. Looked up from germline, CDR1 is SGHRS and CDR2 is YFSETQ. The CDR3 sequence is CASSLGHGDEQFF. The CDR3, as DNA: TGCGCCAGCAGCTTGGGGCACGGGGATGAGCAGTTCTTC.

This clonotype was counted a single time. The rearrangement links TRBV7-2 to TRBJ2-7; 7 bases align to TRBD1. The CDR3 spans 14 residues. The V gene's germline CDR1 is SGHTA and CDR2 FQGNSA. V was pared by 3 bases and J by 6 bases, with 8 bases of the junction left unmatched. Written as DNA, the CDR3 is TGTGCCAGCAGCTTCAAGACAGGGTTGGGCGAGCAGTACTTC. The encoded protein is CASSFKTGLGEQYF.

V is TRBV7-8 and J is TRBJ2-7; no reliable D call. Germline V gene lookup returns CDR1 SGHVS and CDR2 FQNEAQ. The CDR3 is 13 residues long. V lost 9 bases to trimming and J lost 0 bases, with 12 bases between them. The CDR3 protein is CASMAPDSYEQYF. Written as DNA, the CDR3 is TGTGCCAGTATGGCCCCGGACTCCTACGAGCAGTACTTC.

This chain connects TRBV19 to TRBJ1-5, with a tentative D call TRBD1 (6 bases). Trimming took 9 bases from V and 0 from J, leaving 15 bases between them. Germline V gene data show CDR1 as LNHDA and CDR2 as SQIVND (reference sequence). CDR3 length equals 15 residues. The CDR3 region has the DNA TGTGCCAGCAGACAGGACCTCTATAGCAATCAGCCCCAGCATTTT. This codes for CASRQDLYSNQPQHF.

Only a few counts were recorded for this clonotype. This chain joins TRBV19 and TRBJ1-6; D unclear. Germline values: CDR1 LNHDA, CDR2 SQIVND (reference sequence). Trimming removed 3 bases at V and 10 bases at J, with 10 bases between. The CDR3 spans 13 residues. The CDR3 loop reads CASSIGPGSPLHF. In nucleotides, the CDR3 is TGTGCCAGTAGTATCGGTCCCGGATCACCCCTCCACTTT.

This chain uses TRBV2 with TRBJ2-5; D is ambiguous. CDR1 is SNHLY, CDR2 FYNNEI, per germline. This CDR3 has 12 amino acids. The ends were cut back, 5 bases at V and 5 bases at J, with 9 bases in the middle. For the CDR3, the DNA is TGTGCCAGCAGTACAGAATGGGAGACCCAGTACTTC. Protein sequence: CASSTEWETQYF.

The CDR3 loop reads CASSYFLLQGISYEQYF. The CDR3 coding sequence is TGTGCCAGCAGTTACTTCCTCCTACAGGGGATATCCTACGAGCAGTACTTC. The chain joins TRBV6-2 or TRBV6-3 to TRBJ2-7; 7 bases line up with TRBD1. Germline assignment: CDR1 MNHEY and CDR2 SVGEGT. The CDR3 loop spans 17 amino acids. V shed 1 base, J shed 1 base, and the junction held 10 bases outside the gene matches.

The chain couples TRBV7-6 to TRBJ2-1, with D possibly TRBD1 on 5 matching bases. The CDR3 length is 12 residues. Trimming took off 5 bases at V and 7 bases at J, with 9 bases between the two ends. The germline V gene encodes CDR1 SGHVS and CDR2 FNYEAQ. CDR3 sequence: CASSTPGNEQFF. The CDR3 nucleotides are TGTGCCAGCAGCACCCCAGGGAATGAGCAGTTCTTC.

The rearrangement uses TRBV5-1 and TRBJ2-5; possible D gene TRBD1, 6 bases. From germline, CDR1 is SGHRS and CDR2 YFSETQ. The CDR3 is 15 residues long. V was pared by 2 bases and J by 5 bases, with 16 bases between. The CDR3 spells CASSFLFARGETQYF. DNA of the CDR3: TGCGCCAGCAGCTTCCTTTTTGCTAGGGGGGAGACCCAGTACTTC.

This CDR3 reads CASRNRTSGELFF. Written as DNA, the CDR3 is TGTGCCAGCAGAAACAGGACCTCTGGGGAGCTGTTTTTT. The chain links TRBV12-3 or TRBV12-4 to TRBJ2-2; TRBD1 might be the D (5 bases). CDR3 size: 13 residues. With 6 bases removed from V and 8 bases from J, the gap between germline ends came to 13 bases.

The gene calls are TRBV2 and TRBJ1-1; TRBD1 matches 9 bases. The germline V gene has CDR1 SNHLY and CDR2 FYNNEI. The ends lost 5 bases at V and 5 bases at J; junction bases unmatched: 18. There are 18 residues in the CDR3. In nucleotides, the CDR3 is TGTGCCAGCAGTCCCCGGTACCGGGGACAGGGACGTGGGACTGAAGCTTTCTTT. Amino acid sequence: CASSPRYRGQGRGTEAFF.

This clonotype was recorded once. The V and J genes are TRBV10-1 and TRBJ2-2; D unclear. V lost 6 bases, J lost 10 bases, and 21 bases lay in between. The CDR3 has 15 amino acids. Germline CDR1 WNHNN, CDR2 SYGVQD (reference sequence). CDR3 DNA sequence: TGCGCCAGCAGCCCCTTGGCAGGCGGACGGGCGGAGCTGTTTTTT. Protein product: CASSPLAGGRAELFF.

The chain joins TRBV30 to TRBJ1-2, with D unresolved. V was cut by 4 bases and J by 4 bases, with 7 bases left in between. Germline V gives CDR1 GTSNPN, CDR2 SVGIG (reference sequence). This CDR3 spans 11 amino acids. In DNA form, the CDR3 reads TGTGCCTGGACGGCGTCCTATGGCTACACCTTC. Protein: CAWTASYGYTF. The full variable domain, rest sourced from reference TRBV30 and TRBJ1-2, is SQTIHQWPATLVQPVGSPLSLECTVEGTSNPNLYWYRQAAGRGLQLLFYSVGIGQISSEVPQNLSASRPQDRQFILSSKKLLLSDSGFYLCAWTASYGYTFGSGTRLTVV.

This chain uses TRBV6-1 with TRBJ2-7; the match to TRBD2 covers 8 bases. Germline V gene lookup returns CDR1 MNHNS and CDR2 SASEGT. V gave up 4 bases and J gave up 0 bases; unmatched junction bases: 5. The CDR3 has 15 amino acids. The CDR3, as DNA: TGTGCCAGCAGTGCCTTAGCGGGACCCTCCTACGAGCAGTACTTC. Translating it yields CASSALAGPSYEQYF.